The rows below give T cell receptor beta chains drawn from one sample of a study of OX40 agonist ivuxolimab in advanced cancers. Sequencing was performed with immunoSEQ multiplex PCR; in TCRdb, only in-frame clones are kept and a portion is missing. The sample shows almost 70,000 clones, roughly 89% of them seen only once. This specimen consisted of CD4+ or CD8+ T cells sorted from blood, obtained in a trial of the OX40 agonist ivuxolimab. The receptors were gathered from an adult with an advanced solid tumor such as melanoma, head and neck, liver or kidney cancer. CDR3s include the opening cysteine and the closing phenylalanine or tryptophan. D genes are given only for firm matches. Clone size, where shown, is once, few, many, or a class for clones that have expanded.

j_call d_call v_call clone_size cdr3_nt cdr3_aa
TRBJ2-7 TRBD1 TRBV12-5 NA TGTGCTAGTGGCCCGGACAGGGTGTACGAGCAGTACTTC CASGPDRVYEQYF
TRBJ2-5 NA TRBV11-1 NA TGTGCCAGCAGTCCTGGACGAGTCCAAGAGACCCAGTACTTC CASSPGRVQETQYF
TRBJ2-2 NA TRBV10-3 NA TGTGCCATCAGTGACGACAGGAACACCGGGGAGCTGTTTTTT CAISDDRNTGELFF
TRBJ2-1 TRBD2 TRBV5-4 NA TGTGCCAGCAGCCATAGCGGGGGGTTGTACAATGAGCAGTTCTTC CASSHSGGLYNEQFF
TRBJ1-4 NA TRBV7-9 few TGTGCCAGCAGCTTAGATGGGGGGCCTAATGAAAAACTGTTTTTT CASSLDGGPNEKLFF
TRBJ2-5 NA TRBV27 NA TGTGCCAGCAGTTTATTAGGGGGGAAAGAGACCCAGTACTTC CASSLLGGKETQYF
TRBJ1-2 NA TRBV2 NA TGTGCCAGCAGTGAAGCGCAGTCGAACTATGGCTACACCTTC CASSEAQSNYGYTF
TRBJ2-3 NA TRBV5-4 NA TGTGCCAGCAGTTACACCGGGTTTAGCACAGATACGCAGTATTTT CASSYTGFSTDTQYF
TRBJ2-5 TRBD1 TRBV19 NA TGTGCCAGTAGCCGTTACGGGACAGAGATAGAGACCCAGTACTTC CASSRYGTEIETQYF
TRBJ2-1 NA TRBV1 NA TGCACCAGCAGCCATTTTTTGACTGGGAATGAGCAGTTCTTC CTSSHFLTGNEQFF
TRBJ1-2 NA TRBV5-1 NA TGCGCCAGCGGGTACGACTCCCCTAACTATGGCTACACCTTC CASGYDSPNYGYTF
TRBJ2-5 NA TRBV5-5 NA TGTGCCAGCAGCCCTTCGGCCTCTGGAGAGACCCAGTACTTC CASSPSASGETQYF
TRBJ1-1 NA TRBV11-3 NA TGTGCCAGCAGCTCGCATATGAACACTGAAGCTTTCTTT CASSSHMNTEAFF
TRBJ2-7 NA TRBV10-3 once TGTGCCATCAGAAATTCCAGGGGAACCAACGAGCAGTACTTC CAIRNSRGTNEQYF
TRBJ2-4 NA TRBV2 NA TGTGCCACCTTCTCCGGCGGCATTCAGTACTTC CATFSGGIQYF
TRBJ1-1 NA TRBV7-6 NA TGTGCCAGCAGCTTACTCGACAGTGAAGCTTTCTTT CASSLLDSEAFF
TRBJ1-5 NA TRBV28 NA TGTGCCAGCAGTTTCCAGAACAATCAGCCCCAGCATTTT CASSFQNNQPQHF
TRBJ1-6 TRBD1 TRBV7-2 NA TGTGCCAGCAGCTTTCCGGGACAGTCCTATAATTCACCCCTCCACTTT CASSFPGQSYNSPLHF
TRBJ1-2 NA TRBV19 NA TGTGCCAGTAGCATCGACCTTAACTATGGCTACACCTTC CASSIDLNYGYTF
TRBJ1-1 NA TRBV15 NA TGTGCCACCAGCAGAGATTCGAGGGGGAGCACTGAAGCTTTCTTT CATSRDSRGSTEAFF
TRBJ1-6 TRBD1 TRBV5-1 NA TGCGCCAGCAGGACAGGGGTTAGCTCCTATAATTCACCCCTCCACTTT CASRTGVSSYNSPLHF
TRBJ2-7 NA TRBV30 NA TGTGCCTGGGAGTCTACAGGGTGGGACGAGCAGTACTTC CAWESTGWDEQYF
TRBJ1-3 NA TRBV4-2 NA TGTGCCAGCAGCCAAGCCAGCATCAGCTCTGGAAACACCATATATTTT CASSQASISSGNTIYF
TRBJ1-6 TRBD1 TRBV7-6 NA TGTGCCAGCAGCTTACAGGGGGCGGATCATTCACCCCTCCACTTT CASSLQGADHSPLHF
TRBJ1-4 TRBD1 TRBV6-5 NA TGTGCCAGCAGACAGGGGGGAAGGTCGGAACTGTTTTTT CASRQGGRSELFF
TRBJ1-5 NA TRBV18 NA TGTGCCAGCTCACCTAGCGGTGAGCGGCCCCAGCATTTT CASSPSGERPQHF
TRBJ2-1 TRBD2 TRBV11-3 NA TGTGCCAGCAGCTTGTACTCTGGGCTAGCGGGGATATCCAATGAGCAGTTCTTC CASSLYSGLAGISNEQFF
TRBJ2-1 TRBD1 TRBV5-8 NA TGTGCCAGCAGGGGACAGGGAGTCGGAAATGAGCAGTTCTTC CASRGQGVGNEQFF
TRBJ1-1 TRBD1 TRBV5-1 NA TGCGCCAGCAGCGTGGGACAGTTAATCACTGAAGCTTTCTTT CASSVGQLITEAFF
TRBJ1-1 TRBD1 TRBV5-5 NA TGTGCCAGCAGCTTGGGGACAGGGGGGTCTGAAGCTTTCTTT CASSLGTGGSEAFF
TRBJ2-7 NA TRBV7-2 NA TGTGCCAGCAGCTTAAATGTGGGAGGAGGCGAGCAGTACTTC CASSLNVGGGEQYF
TRBJ2-1 TRBD1 TRBV6-6 once TGTGCCAGCAGTAAACAGGGGGCGGCCACCTACAATGAGCAGTTCTTC CASSKQGAATYNEQFF
TRBJ1-5 NA TRBV30 few TGTGCCTGGAGTCCAACCGGGCAGCTCAATCAGCCCCAGCATTTT CAWSPTGQLNQPQHF
TRBJ2-3 TRBD2 TRBV9 NA TGTGCCAGCAGCGTAGGTGGTACTAGCGGAACAGATACGCAGTATTTT CASSVGGTSGTDTQYF
TRBJ2-1 NA TRBV5-6 few TGTGCCAGCAGCTTTTCGTACTCCTACAATGAGCAGTTCTTC CASSFSYSYNEQFF
TRBJ1-2 NA TRBV4-3 NA TGCGCCAGCAGCCGGGGAGACTGGGACTATGGCTACACCTTC CASSRGDWDYGYTF
TRBJ2-3 NA TRBV13 once TGTGCCAGCAGCTCCCAGGGAGTTACGCAGTATTTT CASSSQGVTQYF
TRBJ1-6 NA TRBV2 NA TGTGCCAGCAGTGAGACAGCGGCGTATAATTCACCCCTCCACTTT CASSETAAYNSPLHF
TRBJ2-1 NA TRBV7-6 NA TGTGCCAGCAGTTCCCTAACAAGTAATGAGCAGTTCTTC CASSSLTSNEQFF
TRBJ1-2 NA TRBV28 NA TGTGCCAGCAGTTCCTTACCCGGGGGGCGTAAGGGCTACACCTTC CASSSLPGGRKGYTF
TRBJ1-5 NA TRBV6-6 NA TGTGCCAGCAGTTACGGCAATCAGCCCCAGCATTTT CASSYGNQPQHF
TRBJ2-7 TRBD1 TRBV6-5 NA TGTGCCAGCAGTTACTCGATAAATGTGGACAGGGGACTGTACTTC CASSYSINVDRGLYF
TRBJ1-1 NA TRBV5-1 once TGCGCCAGCAGCCCTAACCCTGTCGGGGACACTGAAGCTTTCTTT CASSPNPVGDTEAFF
TRBJ1-4 NA TRBV18 NA TGTGCCAGCTCACCACCTCGGACCACGACGGGTGAAAAACTGTTTTTT CASSPPRTTTGEKLFF
TRBJ1-1 NA TRBV5-4 once TGTGCCAGCAGCTTGGACCTGCGGGAGGGAACTTTCTTT CASSLDLREGTFF
TRBJ2-7 TRBD1 TRBV28 NA TGTGCCAGCAGTTTCCCGGGACAGGGTTTCGAGCAGTACTTC CASSFPGQGFEQYF